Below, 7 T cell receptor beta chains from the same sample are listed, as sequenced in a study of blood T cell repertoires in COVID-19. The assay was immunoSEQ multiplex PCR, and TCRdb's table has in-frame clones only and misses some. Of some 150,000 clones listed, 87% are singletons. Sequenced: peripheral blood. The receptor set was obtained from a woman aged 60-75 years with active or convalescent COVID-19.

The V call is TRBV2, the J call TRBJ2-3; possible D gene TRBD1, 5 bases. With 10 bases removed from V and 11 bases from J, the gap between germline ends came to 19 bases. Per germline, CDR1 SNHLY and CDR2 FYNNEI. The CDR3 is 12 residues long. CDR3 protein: CATQGEAERQYF. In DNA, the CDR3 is TGTGCCACCCAGGGTGAGGCTGAGAGGCAGTATTTT.

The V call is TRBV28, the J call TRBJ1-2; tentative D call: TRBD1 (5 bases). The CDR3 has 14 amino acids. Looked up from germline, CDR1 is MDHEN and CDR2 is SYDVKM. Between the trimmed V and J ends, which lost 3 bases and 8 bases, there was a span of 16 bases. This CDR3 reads CASSLGQIQGGYTF. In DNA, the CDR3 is TGTGCCAGCAGTTTGGGCCAAATTCAGGGAGGCTACACCTTC.

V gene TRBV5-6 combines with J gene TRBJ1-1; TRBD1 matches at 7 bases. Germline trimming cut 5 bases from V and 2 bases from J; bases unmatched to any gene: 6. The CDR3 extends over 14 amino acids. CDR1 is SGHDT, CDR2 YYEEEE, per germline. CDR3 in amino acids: CASRKQGINTEAFF. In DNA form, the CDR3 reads TGTGCCAGCAGGAAACAGGGGATAAACACTGAAGCTTTCTTT.

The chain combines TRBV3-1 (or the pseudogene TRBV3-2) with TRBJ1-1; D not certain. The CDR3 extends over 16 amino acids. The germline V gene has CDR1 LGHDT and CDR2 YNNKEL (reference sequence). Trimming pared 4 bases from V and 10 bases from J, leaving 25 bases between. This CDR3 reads CASSPRSDFPLGVAFF. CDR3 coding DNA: TGTGCCAGCAGCCCCCGATCCGACTTCCCCCTTGGAGTAGCTTTCTTT.

CDR3: CASSGLAGGELFF. CDR3 bases: TGTGCCAGCAGCGGACTAGCAGGCGGGGAGCTGTTTTTT. This chain connects TRBV5-6 to TRBJ2-2; 8 nucleotides line up with TRBD2. The junction had 3 bases not matched to a gene; V was cut back by 4 bases and J by 7 bases. The CDR3 has 13 residues. Germline lookup yields CDR1 SGHDT and CDR2 YYEEEE.

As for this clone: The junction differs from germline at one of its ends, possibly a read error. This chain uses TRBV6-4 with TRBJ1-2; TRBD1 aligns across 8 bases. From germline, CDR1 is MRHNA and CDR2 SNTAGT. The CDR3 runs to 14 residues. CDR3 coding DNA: TGTGCCAGCAGTGACCCCGGGACAGGAGGGGTCCGGTTTTTC. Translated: CASSDPGTGGVRFF.

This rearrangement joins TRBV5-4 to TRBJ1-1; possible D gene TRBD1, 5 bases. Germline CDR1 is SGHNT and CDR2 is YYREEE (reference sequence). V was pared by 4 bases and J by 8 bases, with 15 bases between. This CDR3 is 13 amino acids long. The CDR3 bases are TGTGCCAGCAGCGCACAGGCTCTGGACGAAGCTTTCTTT. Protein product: CASSAQALDEAFF. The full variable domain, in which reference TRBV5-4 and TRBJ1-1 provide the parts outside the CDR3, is ETGVTQSPTHLIKTRGQQVTLRCSSQSGHNTVSWYQQALGQGPQFIFQYYREEENGRGNFPPRFSGLQFPNYSSELNVNALELDDSALYLCASSAQALDEAFFGQGTRLTVV.